These 30 T cell receptor beta chains share one sample of origin, sequenced in a study of chemoradiotherapy in HPV16-positive cancers. Sequencing was performed with immunoSEQ multiplex PCR; in TCRdb, only in-frame clones are kept and a portion is missing. Of approximately 14,000 clones in the sample, around 70% were seen once. Sampling was performed from a patient who underwent chemoradiotherapy. These receptors were obtained from a human donor with HPV-associated anogenital cancer.

The chain carries TRBV25-1 and TRBJ1-6; D uncertain. From germline, CDR1 is MGHDK and CDR2 SYGVNS. The CDR3 extends over 14 amino acids. Trimming cost V 1 base and J 7 bases, with 8 bases left between them. CDR3 sequence (DNA): TGTGCCAGCAGTGAATCTGACACCAATTCACCCCTCCACTTT. This encodes CASSESDTNSPLHF.

The V gene is TRBV5-6, the J gene TRBJ2-1, with D tentatively TRBD1 or TRBD2 (5 bases each). The CDR3 runs to 14 residues. V was cut by 2 bases and J by 7 bases, with 13 bases left in between. Germline assignment: CDR1 SGHDT and CDR2 YYEEEE. The chain's CDR3 is CASSFIGRENEQFF. The CDR3 DNA follows: TGTGCCAGCAGCTTTATTGGCAGGGAGAATGAGCAGTTCTTC.

CDR3 residues: CASGRMGQGAAFF. In DNA form, the CDR3 reads TGTGCCAGCGGTAGAATGGGGCAGGGAGCGGCTTTCTTT. This rearrangement joins TRBV7-2 to TRBJ1-1, with D perhaps TRBD1 (5 bases). This CDR3 is built from 13 residues. The germline V gene encodes CDR1 SGHTA and CDR2 FQGNSA. Trimming left V 8 bases short and J 11 bases short, with 21 bases between.

The chain couples TRBV29-1 to TRBJ2-3; no definite D call. The CDR3 has 12 amino acids. The V end lost 4 bases, the J end lost 4 bases, and 9 bases lay between the germline ends. Germline V lookup: CDR1 SQVTM, CDR2 ANQGSEA. DNA for the CDR3: TGCAGCGTTGTACTGGGCCCAGATACGCAGTATTTT. Encoded protein: CSVVLGPDTQYF.

V is TRBV10-3 and J is TRBJ1-5; D uncertain. Trimming removed 6 bases at V and 7 bases at J, with 13 bases between. The CDR3 extends over 13 amino acids. Germline CDR1 and CDR2: ENHRY and SYGVKD. Here the CDR3 reads CAIRGSESQPQHF. The CDR3 coding sequence is TGTGCCATCAGGGGTTCAGAGAGCCAGCCCCAGCATTTT.

This clone was found once. This chain connects TRBV7-9 to TRBJ2-3; 8 nucleotides line up with TRBD2. Germline-derived CDR1 and CDR2 are SEHNR and FQNEAQ (reference sequence). The CDR3 contains 15 residues. Trimming at V came to 5 bases and at J to 2 bases, leaving 6 bases not matched to a gene. In nucleotides, the CDR3 is TGTGCCAGCAGCCCCGGGGGGGGTGTCACAGATACGCAGTATTTT. Residues: CASSPGGGVTDTQYF.

In this sample, this clone turned up a few times. This chain joins TRBV10-2 and TRBJ1-2; TRBD1 might be the D (6 bases). V lost 0 bases to trimming and J lost 4 bases, with 18 bases between them. This CDR3 is built from 17 residues. CDR1 and CDR2 (germline): WSHSY, SAAADI. CDR3 bases: TGCGCCAGCAGTGAGTCTCCTATTGGACAGCCGAGCTATGGCTACACCTTC. As protein: CASSESPIGQPSYGYTF.

CDR3 nucleotides: TGTGCCAGCAGTTACACGCGGGGGCCTGGAAACACCATATATTTT. It translates to CASSYTRGPGNTIYF. The chain couples TRBV6-5 to TRBJ1-3; D possibly corresponds to TRBD1 (6 bases). Deletions cut 2 bases from V and 2 bases from J, with 10 bases between. From germline, CDR1 is MNHEY and CDR2 SVGAGI. This CDR3 has 15 amino acids.

The chain uses TRBV7-3 and TRBJ2-3; 7 nucleotides line up with TRBD2. With 2 bases clipped from V and 2 bases from J, the junction kept 10 bases outside the gene matches. This CDR3 is 17 amino acids long. In germline, CDR1 is SGHTA, CDR2 FQGTGA. CDR3: CASSLSRGGRFTDTQYF. In DNA form, the CDR3 reads TGTGCCAGCAGCTTATCTCGCGGGGGTCGCTTCACAGATACGCAGTATTTT.

The chain is built from TRBV15 and TRBJ2-3; D gene unclear. Germline V gene lookup returns CDR1 LNHNV and CDR2 YYDKDF (reference sequence). Deletions cut 1 base from V and 2 bases from J, with 10 bases between. The length of the CDR3 is 15 residues. The CDR3 here is CATSRVYANTDTQYF. CDR3 sequence (DNA): TGTGCCACCAGCAGAGTGTACGCGAACACAGATACGCAGTATTTT.

This rearrangement joins TRBV7-2 to TRBJ2-1; the D gene is possibly TRBD1 (6 bases). Germline CDR1 SGHTA, CDR2 FQGNSA. Trimming shortened V by 1 base and J by 6 bases, and 13 bases separated the two germline ends. The CDR3 is made up of 15 amino acids. CDR3 in DNA: TGTGCCAGCAGCTTAGACGCTAGAGGGGGCAATGAGCAGTTCTTC. As protein: CASSLDARGGNEQFF.

The chain employs TRBV27 and TRBJ2-6, with 10 bases matching TRBD1. Germline loops: CDR1 MNHEY, CDR2 SMNVEV (reference sequence). After removal of 3 bases from V and 0 bases from J, the junction contained 5 bases not matched to a gene. The CDR3 is made up of 18 amino acids. The CDR3 nucleotides are TGTGCCAGCAGTTTTGTGGGACAGGGGTTCTCTGGGGCCAACGTCCTGACTTTC. Translation: CASSFVGQGFSGANVLTF. Variable domain in full (rest from reference TRBV27 and TRBJ2-6): EAQVTQNPRYLITVTGKKLTVTCSQNMNHEYMSWYRQDPGLGLRQIYYSMNVEVTDKGDVPEGYKVSRKEKRNFPLILESPSPNQTSLYFCASSFVGQGFSGANVLTFGAGSRLTVL.

The J gene is TRBJ1-1, the V gene TRBV5-5, with D tentatively TRBD1 (6 bases). This CDR3 has 15 residues. In germline, CDR1 is SGHKS, CDR2 YYEKEE (reference sequence). V gave up 2 bases and J gave up 1 base, with 12 bases separating them. DNA for the CDR3: TGTGCCAGCAGCTTTAGGGGGGTAGGGAACACTGAAGCTTTCTTT. It yields the protein CASSFRGVGNTEAFF.

V is TRBV5-1 and J is TRBJ1-6; D may be TRBD1 (6 bases). The CDR3 has 14 amino acids. Trimming took 4 bases from V and 7 from J, leaving 12 bases between them. Germline-derived CDR1 and CDR2 are SGHRS and YFSETQ. This chain's CDR3 is CASSERDNNSPLHF. Here the CDR3 DNA reads TGCGCCAGCAGCGAGAGGGACAACAATTCACCCCTCCACTTT.

This chain links TRBV5-1 with TRBJ2-5; perhaps TRBD2 as D (5 bases). The germline V and J ends were trimmed by 0 bases and 5 bases, with 11 bases remaining between them. This CDR3 contains 14 residues. The germline V gene encodes CDR1 SGHRS and CDR2 YFSETQ. This CDR3 is CASSLGRSAETQYF. CDR3 coding DNA: TGCGCCAGCAGCTTGGGGAGGAGTGCGGAGACCCAGTACTTC. Full variable domain (outside the CDR3, taken from reference TRBV5-1 and TRBJ2-5): KAGVTQTPRYLIKTRGQQVTLSCSPISGHRSVSWYQQTPGQGLQFLFEYFSETQRNKGNFPGRFSGRQFSNSRSEMNVSTLELGDSALYLCASSLGRSAETQYFGPGTRLLVL.

This clone was observed once. This rearrangement joins TRBV6-6 to TRBJ2-5, with D maybe TRBD1 (7 bases). V lost 11 bases to trimming and J lost 5 bases, with 18 bases between them. The CDR3 sequence is 13 residues long. The V gene's germline CDR1 is MNHNY and CDR2 SVGAGI (reference sequence). In DNA, the CDR3 is TGTGCCTGCCGAGGGGGCGCGGGGGAGACCCAGTACTTC. Protein sequence: CACRGGAGETQYF.

The chain recombines TRBV7-2 with TRBJ2-7; 9 nucleotides agree with TRBD1. V lost 3 bases to trimming and J lost 6 bases; unmatched junction nucleotides: 9. The CDR3 extends over 15 amino acids. Germline lookup yields CDR1 SGHTA and CDR2 FQGNSA. CDR3 DNA sequence: TGTGCCAGCAGCTTTGTGGGACAGGGAGGTGCCGAGCAGTACTTC. Translating gives CASSFVGQGGAEQYF. Full variable domain (outside the CDR3, taken from reference TRBV7-2 and TRBJ2-7): GAGVSQSPSNKVTEKGKDVELRCDPISGHTALYWYRQSLGQGLEFLIYFQGNSAPDKSGLPSDRFSAERTGGSVSTLTIQRTQQEDSAVYLCASSFVGQGGAEQYFGPGTRLTVT.

The chain carries TRBV6-6 and TRBJ2-2; 9 bases align to TRBD1. In germline, CDR1 is MNHNY, CDR2 SVGAGI (reference sequence). This CDR3 is built from 16 residues. Trimming cost V 2 bases and J 1 base; bases outside gene matches: 2. The CDR3 bases are TGTGCCAGCAGTTACAGGACAGGGGTGAACACCGGGGAGCTGTTTTTT. The encoded protein is CASSYRTGVNTGELFF.

V and J are TRBV7-8 and TRBJ1-3; D is perhaps TRBD1 (5 bases). Germline V gives CDR1 SGHVS, CDR2 FQNEAQ. Trimming stripped 7 bases from V and 0 bases from J, with 16 bases between. This CDR3 contains 16 residues. CDR3 bases: TGTGCCAGCACCCGGGACGGCCACAGCTCTGGAAACACCATATATTTT. This translates into CASTRDGHSSGNTIYF.

The gene calls are TRBV7-2 and TRBJ2-7, with 12 bases that match TRBD2. The germline V gene has CDR1 SGHTA and CDR2 FQGNSA. The CDR3 covers 13 residues. The ends lost 5 bases at V and 6 bases at J; junction bases unmatched: 2. The CDR3 DNA is TGTGCCAGCAGCCTACTAGCGGGGGGCGAGCAGTACTTC. Its protein product is CASSLLAGGEQYF.

The rearrangement joins TRBV29-1 to TRBJ2-3, with 9 bases matching TRBD2. The ends lost 2 bases at V and 3 bases at J; junction bases unmatched: 9. The CDR3 covers 16 residues. The germline gives CDR1 SQVTM, CDR2 ANQGSEA. As DNA, the CDR3 is TGCAGCGTTGAATACCTGCGGCGGGGGGGAACAGATACGCAGTATTTT. Translation gives CSVEYLRRGGTDTQYF.

Judged by abundance, this clone is medium-sized. This chain links TRBV6-4 with TRBJ2-7; 8 bases align to TRBD1. The J segment lost 7 bases and the V segment lost 2 bases, leaving 7 bases of the junction unmatched. The CDR3 totals 14 residues. Germline V gives CDR1 MRHNA, CDR2 SNTAGT. CDR3 in amino acids: CASSDGQGRREQYF. In DNA form, the CDR3 reads TGTGCCAGCAGTGACGGACAGGGAAGGCGGGAGCAGTACTTC.

CDR3 in DNA: TGTGCCAGCAGACCCACAGTCAATCAGCCCCAGCATTTT. Protein sequence: CASRPTVNQPQHF. The rearrangement links TRBV6-5 to TRBJ1-5, with unresolved D. Germline lookup yields CDR1 MNHEY and CDR2 SVGAGI. The CDR3 sequence is 13 residues long. V lost 6 bases to trimming and J lost 3 bases, with 9 bases between them.

The chain has TRBV28 and TRBJ1-1; D call uncertain. CDR1 is MDHEN and CDR2 is SYDVKM in the germline V gene. CDR3 length: 11 residues. The ends were cut back, 3 bases at V and 5 bases at J, with 4 bases in the middle. The CDR3 nucleotides read TGTGCCAGCAGTTTGGCGACTGAAGCTTTCTTT. Its translation is CASSLATEAFF.

This sequence joins TRBV5-4 and TRBJ2-3; maybe TRBD2 (6 bases). CDR3 length: 15 residues. Trimming stripped 4 bases from V and 2 bases from J, with 14 bases between. In germline, CDR1 is SGHNT, CDR2 YYREEE (reference sequence). CDR3 in DNA: TGTGCCAGCAGCATGCCGGGACTCACCACAGATACGCAGTATTTT. It specifies CASSMPGLTTDTQYF.

This rearrangement joins TRBV5-6 to TRBJ1-3, with D possibly TRBD1 on 5 matching bases. V gave up 4 bases and J gave up 0 bases, with 17 bases separating them. Germline V CDR1 and CDR2: SGHDT, YYEEEE. The length of the CDR3 is 17 residues. The CDR3 DNA follows: TGTGCCAGCAGCCCCTGGGACGGCTTAATCTCTGGAAACACCATATATTTT. Amino acids: CASSPWDGLISGNTIYF.

The gene calls are TRBV14 and TRBJ1-2; weak D call: TRBD1 (5 bases). Trimming removed 3 bases from V and 8 bases from J, with 13 bases in between. The length of the CDR3 is 13 residues. CDR1 is SGHDN, CDR2 FVKESK, per germline. The CDR3 DNA reads as TGTGCCAGCAGCCAGGACACTTATAGAGGCTACACCTTC. This sequence encodes CASSQDTYRGYTF. The full variable domain, with the rest looked up from reference TRBV14 and TRBJ1-2, is EAGVTQFPSHSVIEKGQTVTLRCDPISGHDNLYWYRRVMGKEIKFLLHFVKESKQDESGMPNNRFLAERTGGTYSTLKVQPAELEDSGVYFCASSQDTYRGYTFGSGTRLTVV.

This chain joins TRBV5-5 and TRBJ1-2, with 10 bases aligning to TRBD1. V trimming: 4 bases; J trimming: 6 bases; junction bases outside the gene matches: 3. The V gene's germline CDR1 is SGHKS and CDR2 YYEKEE (reference sequence). The CDR3 loop spans 13 amino acids. As DNA, the CDR3 is TGTGCCAGCAGCGGACAGGGGGGGAATGGCTACACCTTC. It yields the protein CASSGQGGNGYTF.

Notes on this clone: Its ends do not fully match the called genes, so a read error is possible. The chain combines TRBV5-1 with TRBJ2-7; TRBD2 matches 8 bases. The CDR3 is 14 amino acids. CDR1 and CDR2 from the germline V gene are SGHRS and YFSETQ. CDR3 coding DNA: TGCGCCAGCAGCTTGGCCCCGACAGCGGGGGAGAAAGGCTTC. Translating gives CASSLAPTAGEKGF.

J is TRBJ2-3 and V is TRBV7-9; D call uncertain. Germline V gene data show CDR1 as SEHNR and CDR2 as FQNEAQ (reference sequence). The CDR3 length is 13 residues. The V and J ends lost 4 bases and 0 bases respectively, with 5 bases between them. The CDR3 loop reads CASSSDSTDTQYF. The CDR3 region has the DNA TGTGCCAGCAGCTCGGACAGCACAGATACGCAGTATTTT.